This note documents a single T cell receptor (beta chain) sequence. What it binds is not known. The CDR3 runs to 15 residues. Trimming removed 4 bases from V and 2 bases from J, with 13 bases in between. Germline values: CDR1 SGHAT, CDR2 FQNNGV. Profiling relied on immunoSEQ multiplex PCR, and the TCRdb table lists in-frame clones only, not all of them. The sample records over 55,000 clones, roughly 76% being singletons. Time point defined: week 35, safety follow-up. Every vaccination contained 300 ug of the mutant IDH1 20-mer peptide and was paired with topical imiquimod. The record originates from a study of a mutant IDH1 vaccine in newly diagnosed glioma. Study-wide background: Treated patients, averaging about 40 years, were roughly 60% male and approximately 38% female.

The TCR comes from a middle-aged man with glioma. This chain joins TRBV11-2 and TRBJ2-3; D gene ambiguous. Sample: PBMCs, taken from a glioma patient whose treatment included an IDH1 peptide vaccine. CDR3 DNA sequence: TGTGCCAGCAGCTCGGACGGTATACTCACAGATACGCAGTATTTT. This translates into CASSSDGILTDTQYF. The complete variable domain, with remaining parts taken from reference TRBV11-2 and TRBJ2-3, reads EAGVAQSPRYKIIEKRQSVAFWCNPISGHATLYWYQQILGQGPKLLIQFQNNGVVDDSQLPKDRFSAERLKGVDSTLKIQPAKLEDSAVYLCASSSDGILTDTQYFGPGTRLTVL.